These 31 T cell receptor beta chains originate from one sample sequenced in a study of T cell repertoires in cytomegalovirus infection. No antigen is known for these receptors. TCRdb re-derived calls from the reads in MiXCR, one entry per CDR3 protein. The table has roughly 990,000 distinct CDR3 sequences, 30% to 40% seen once. Sequences were derived from cultured CD8+ T cells from PBMCs, sampled from culture after CMV antigen stimulation. These TCRs come from a human donor in good health (CMV status not recorded). Some clones in this sample may be carry-over from other donors' samples.

Details on this clonotype: The conserved final phenylalanine or tryptophan is absent from the CDR3, which likely points to a read error. This rearrangement joins TRBV7-6 to TRBJ2-1, with 7 bases lining up with TRBD1. From germline, CDR1 is SGHVS and CDR2 FNYEAQ. The CDR3 is 14 amino acids. V lost 4 bases and J lost 6; bases outside the gene matches: 6. As DNA, the CDR3 is TGTGCCAGCAGCTCTAGAAACAGGGGCAATGAGCAGTTCTCC. Protein sequence: CASSSRNRGNEQFS.

This clonotype occurred a few times. V usage is TRBV27 and J usage is TRBJ1-6; D uncertain. Germline CDR1 reads MNHEY; CDR2 reads SMNVEV (reference sequence). CDR3 length: 19 residues. V lost 0 bases and J 0 bases, leaving 15 bases between the germline ends. DNA of the CDR3: TGTGCCAGCAGTTTATCGGGCGGATTTCCCAGCTCCTATAATTCACCCCTCCACTTT. The encoded protein is CASSLSGGFPSSYNSPLHF.

As to this clonotype: This could be a read error, since a much larger clone is one nucleotide away. This sequence joins TRBV7-2 and TRBJ1-5; 7 bases are shared with TRBD1. Germline trimming cut 1 base from V and 3 bases from J; bases unmatched to any gene: 3. There are 15 residues in the CDR3. Looked up from germline, CDR1 is SGHTA and CDR2 is FQGNSA. CDR3 nucleotides: TGTACCAGCAGCTTAGACACAGGGGTCAATCAGCCCCAGCATTTT. Residues: CTSSLDTGVNQPQHF.

This clonotype showed up just a few times. The rearrangement joins TRBV2 to TRBJ1-6, with TRBD1 matching 8 bases. CDR1 and CDR2 (germline): SNHLY, FYNNEI. The trim removed 6 bases at V and 9 bases at J, leaving 13 bases unmatched. CDR3 length equals 16 residues. The CDR3, as DNA: TGTGCCAGCAGCGACCCGACAGGGGACATGGGTTCACCCCTCCACTTT. It specifies CASSDPTGDMGSPLHF.

This chain links TRBV19 with TRBJ2-7; 9 positions agree with TRBD2. V shed 0 bases and J 1 base; nucleotides not matched to a gene: 7. CDR1 and CDR2 (germline): LNHDA, SQIVND (reference sequence). This CDR3 comprises 17 residues. This CDR3 is CASSIDGLAGPSYEQYF. CDR3 nucleotide sequence: TGTGCCAGTAGTATAGATGGGCTAGCGGGACCATCCTACGAGCAGTACTTC.

The gene calls are TRBV4-1 and TRBJ1-6; D possibly corresponds to TRBD1 (6 bases). Between the trimmed V and J ends, which lost 0 bases and 8 bases, there was a span of 11 bases. The CDR3 contains 15 residues. Germline V gene sequence: CDR1 MGHRA, CDR2 YSYEKL. CDR3 in amino acids: CASSQDERGDSPLHF. In DNA, the CDR3 is TGCGCCAGCAGCCAAGATGAGAGGGGGGATTCACCCCTCCACTTT.

In this sample, this clonotype turned up a few times. The gene calls are TRBV27 and TRBJ2-1, with D hard to call. Germline V gene sequence: CDR1 MNHEY, CDR2 SMNVEV (reference sequence). The length of the CDR3 is 15 residues. With 7 bases removed from V and 2 bases from J, the gap between germline ends came to 15 bases. CDR3 sequence (DNA): TGTGCCAGCATCTCAATGAGGACGGCCTACAATGAGCAGTTCTTC. As protein: CASISMRTAYNEQFF.

On this clonotype itself: One end of the junction varies from germline; a read error may be responsible. The chain recombines TRBV2 with TRBJ2-2; TRBD2 agrees at 7 bases. The length of the CDR3 is 16 residues. Germline CDR1 is SNHLY and CDR2 is FYNNEI. The CDR3 DNA is TGTGTCAGCAGTGGGGAGGGACGGATGAACACCGGGGAGCTGTTTTTT. This translates into CVSSGEGRMNTGELFF.

A remark on this clonotype: One end of the junction does not line up with germline, which may come from a read error. J is TRBJ2-1 and V is TRBV9, with 11 bases lining up with TRBD2. Germline values: CDR1 SGDLS, CDR2 YYNGEE. The CDR3 has 13 amino acids. DNA for the CDR3: TGTGCCAGTAGCGGGGGGGCCGTGCATGAGCAGTTCTTC. Protein sequence: CASSGGAVHEQFF.

The chain is built from TRBV11-2 and TRBJ2-1; TRBD1 matches at 9 bases. Germline CDR1 and CDR2: SGHAT and FQNNGV. This CDR3 has 14 amino acids. J lost 8 bases, V lost 8 bases, and 10 bases had no gene match. The CDR3 region has the DNA TGTGCCAGCGGTCACGGACAGGGGATTTATGAGCAGTTCTTC. Its translation is CASGHGQGIYEQFF. Supplemented by reference TRBV11-2 and TRBJ2-1, the full variable domain reads EAGVAQSPRYKIIEKRQSVAFWCNPISGHATLYWYQQILGQGPKLLIQFQNNGVVDDSQLPKDRFSAERLKGVDSTLKIQPAKLEDSAVYLCASGHGQGIYEQFFGPGTRLTVL.

The V gene is TRBV10-3, the J gene TRBJ2-1, with D tentatively TRBD2 (7 bases). This CDR3 has 13 amino acids. Germline V lookup: CDR1 ENHRY, CDR2 SYGVKD. In DNA, the CDR3 is TGTACCTCAGGGGCGGGAGCCTACAATGAGCAGTTCTTC. Encoded protein: CTSGAGAYNEQFF.

There are a few counts of this clonotype. The V call is TRBV29-1, the J call TRBJ1-2; 8 positions match TRBD1. CDR1 SQVTM and CDR2 ANQGSEA come from the germline V gene. This CDR3 region has 14 residues. After removal of 3 bases from V and 3 bases from J, the junction contained 6 bases not matched to a gene. CDR3 loop: CSVDEQGGHYGYTF. DNA of the CDR3: TGCAGCGTTGACGAACAGGGGGGGCACTATGGCTACACCTTC.

CDR3 protein: CAITTGNTEAFF. The CDR3 DNA is TGTGCCATCACCACAGGGAACACTGAAGCTTTCTTT. The chain combines TRBV10-3 with TRBJ1-1; D is perhaps TRBD1 (5 bases). Trimming shortened V by 7 bases and J by 1 base, and 7 bases separated the two germline ends. This CDR3 is 12 amino acids long. Germline-derived CDR1 and CDR2 are ENHRY and SYGVKD.

Concerning this clonotype: A much larger clone differs by one base, so this may be a read error. The genes are TRBV7-8 and TRBJ2-1; D may be TRBD1 (5 bases). CDR3 size: 15 residues. The V and J ends lost 3 bases and 7 bases respectively, with 16 bases between them. Germline CDR1 and CDR2: SGHVS and FQNEAQ. Here the CDR3 reads CASSFIWTRGNEQFF. In nucleotides, the CDR3 is TGTGCCAGCAGCTTTATCTGGACAAGGGGTAATGAGCAGTTCTTC.

V usage is TRBV20-1 and J usage is TRBJ2-2; D is possibly TRBD2 (7 bases). CDR3 length: 15 amino acids. V was clipped by 1 base and J by 0 bases, with 9 bases between them. CDR1 and CDR2 from the germline V gene are DFQATT and SNEGSKA (reference sequence). The CDR3 is CSARGGGANTGELFF. The CDR3 region has the DNA TGCAGTGCTAGAGGCGGGGGCGCGAACACCGGGGAGCTGTTTTTT.

The chain links TRBV7-2 to TRBJ1-1; 8 nucleotides match TRBD1. The CDR3 is 17 amino acids. V lost 4 bases and J lost 2; bases outside the gene matches: 12. Looked up from germline, CDR1 is SGHTA and CDR2 is FQGNSA. In nucleotides, the CDR3 is TGTGCCAGCAGCTCACCTCGGGACAGGCGACCTAACACTGAAGCTTTCTTT. Encoded protein: CASSSPRDRRPNTEAFF.

A remark on this clonotype: A read error may explain this, as a much larger clone is one base away. V gene TRBV7-6 combines with J gene TRBJ2-2, with TRBD2 as a possible D gene (6 bases). Germline V gene lookup returns CDR1 SGHVS and CDR2 FNYEAQ. The CDR3 sequence is 17 residues long. CDR3 protein: CVSSQQGGEEFPGELFF. The CDR3 DNA follows: TGTGTCAGCAGCCAACAAGGAGGGGAAGAGTTTCCCGGGGAGCTGTTTTTT.

This chain links TRBV19 with TRBJ2-1; D uncertain. Deletions cut 5 bases from V and 4 bases from J, with 9 bases between. There are 13 residues in the CDR3. Germline V gene lookup returns CDR1 LNHDA and CDR2 SQIVND (reference sequence). This chain's CDR3 is CASSAYSYNEQFF. The CDR3 nucleotides are TGTGCCAGTAGTGCCTATTCATACAATGAGCAGTTCTTC. Combining the CDR3 with reference TRBV19 and TRBJ2-1 gives the whole variable domain DGGITQSPKYLFRKEGQNVTLSCEQNLNHDAMYWYRQDPGQGLRLIYYSQIVNDFQKGDIAEGYSVSREKKESFPLTVTSAQKNPTAFYLCASSAYSYNEQFFGPGTRLTVL.

V usage is TRBV7-6 and J usage is TRBJ1-2; TRBD1 agrees at 7 bases. This CDR3 contains 13 residues. Germline V gives CDR1 SGHVS, CDR2 FNYEAQ. V shed 3 bases, J shed 7 bases, and the junction held 5 bases outside the gene matches. The DNA of the CDR3 is TGTGCCAGCAGCTTCATAACAGGGGTTGGCTACACCTTC. This encodes CASSFITGVGYTF.

The V call is TRBV9, the J call TRBJ2-2; weak D call: TRBD2 (6 bases). Per germline, CDR1 SGDLS and CDR2 YYNGEE. The CDR3 spans 16 residues. V dropped 4 bases and J dropped 1 base, with 14 bases sitting between them. CDR3 DNA: TGTGCCAGCAGCTCCCCTCTGGGAGGGAACACCGGGGAGCTGTTTTTT. This encodes CASSSPLGGNTGELFF.

This clonotype turned up a few times. The chain recombines TRBV19 with TRBJ2-7; D assignment may be TRBD1 or TRBD2 (5 bases each). The V end lost 9 bases, the J end lost 7 bases, and 19 bases lay between the germline ends. The germline gives CDR1 LNHDA, CDR2 SQIVND (reference sequence). CDR3 size: 13 residues. The CDR3 nucleotides are TGTGCCAGCAGGGACCTTCAGGGTCGTGAGCAGTACTTC. Its protein is CASRDLQGREQYF.

This chain connects TRBV29-1 to TRBJ2-1; TRBD1 matches 8 bases. From germline, CDR1 is SQVTM and CDR2 ANQGSEA. The CDR3 spans 15 residues. V dropped 1 base and J dropped 2; count of bases not matched to a gene: 4. The CDR3 sequence is CSVEGGQGTYNEQFF. CDR3 sequence (DNA): TGCAGCGTTGAAGGCGGACAGGGTACCTACAATGAGCAGTTCTTC.

The rearrangement links TRBV4-1 to TRBJ2-3; 8 positions agree with TRBD2. The CDR3 has 17 amino acids. V gave up 6 bases and J gave up 2 bases; unmatched junction bases: 13. Per the germline V gene, CDR1 is MGHRA and CDR2 is YSYEKL. The CDR3 reads CASSHESGGTVTDTQYF. CDR3 in DNA: TGCGCCAGCAGTCATGAAAGCGGGGGAACCGTCACAGATACGCAGTATTTT.

This clonotype was counted ten times or more. The chain recombines TRBV7-2 with TRBJ2-3; unclear D gene. Trimming removed 4 bases at V and 2 bases at J, with 16 bases between. The CDR3 is 16 amino acids. Per germline, CDR1 SGHTA and CDR2 FQGNSA. CDR3 in DNA: TGTGCCAGCAGCTCGCGGACCTTATCTTACACAGATACGCAGTATTTT. This sequence encodes CASSSRTLSYTDTQYF.

The V and J genes are TRBV27 and TRBJ2-2, with TRBD1 as a possible D gene (6 bases). This CDR3 has 15 residues. V was cut by 8 bases and J by 0 bases, with 13 bases left in between. The germline V gene encodes CDR1 MNHEY and CDR2 SMNVEV (reference sequence). The CDR3 spells CASQGWTANTGELFF. The CDR3 DNA sequence: TGTGCCAGCCAGGGTTGGACAGCGAACACCGGGGAGCTGTTTTTT.

The chain joins TRBV5-6 to TRBJ2-5; D may match TRBD1 or TRBD2 (5 bases each). CDR3 size: 14 residues. Trimming pared 4 bases from V and 5 bases from J, leaving 15 bases between. Per the germline V gene, CDR1 is SGHDT and CDR2 is YYEEEE. CDR3 bases: TGTGCCAGCAGCGGGGACGGCCCGATGGAGACCCAGTACTTC. Its translation is CASSGDGPMETQYF.

This clonotype occurred a few times. CDR3 sequence (DNA): TGTGCCAGCAGTTACAACAGTATCTCTGGAAACACCATATATTTT. Translated: CASSYNSISGNTIYF. The chain carries TRBV6-5 and TRBJ1-3; D not resolved. The V end lost 2 bases, the J end lost 0 bases, and 8 bases lay between the germline ends. This CDR3 comprises 15 residues. The germline gives CDR1 MNHEY, CDR2 SVGAGI.

This clonotype was counted only a few times. CDR3 in amino acids: CATSAGINQPQHF. The DNA for the CDR3 is TGTGCCACCAGTGCCGGAATCAATCAGCCCCAGCATTTT. The rearrangement uses TRBV24-1 and TRBJ1-5; D gene ambiguous. V dropped 5 bases and J dropped 3 bases, with 7 bases sitting between them. This CDR3 contains 13 residues. Germline V CDR1 and CDR2: KGHDR, SFDVKD.

CDR3 in amino acids: CASSTRERDTGELFF. Written as DNA, the CDR3 is TGTGCCAGTAGTACACGGGAGAGGGACACCGGGGAGCTGTTTTTT. The chain uses TRBV19 and TRBJ2-2, with D possibly being TRBD2 (6 bases). This CDR3 spans 15 amino acids. Per germline, CDR1 LNHDA and CDR2 SQIVND (reference sequence). Trimming removed 4 bases from V and 3 bases from J, with 12 bases in between.

This clonotype was observed a handful of times. The genes are TRBV7-6 and TRBJ2-5, with TRBD2 identical over 12 bases. The ends lost 4 bases at V and 7 bases at J; junction bases unmatched: 7. The CDR3 is made up of 15 amino acids. Germline V gene lookup returns CDR1 SGHVS and CDR2 FNYEAQ. CDR3 protein: CASSSTSGGIRTQYF. The CDR3, as DNA: TGTGCCAGCAGCTCGACTAGCGGGGGAATTAGGACCCAGTACTTC.

This clonotype has more than one count but fewer than ten. The chain is built from TRBV27 and TRBJ2-5; D gene ambiguous. This CDR3 has 14 residues. Trimming left V 5 bases short and J 4 bases short, with 14 bases between. Germline assignment: CDR1 MNHEY and CDR2 SMNVEV (reference sequence). The CDR3 coding sequence is TGTGCCAGCAGTAACCCGGGTCTGGGAGAGACCCAGTACTTC. It translates to CASSNPGLGETQYF.